This T cell receptor beta chain comes out of a study of identical twins. Whole-study results and caveats: Fewer insertions marked abundant cord blood beta clonotypes; young adult naive trended weakly, memory not at all.

Each cDNA held unique molecular identifiers, and template switching gave it a universal primer site. TCRdb reprocessed the 5' RACE reads via MiXCR and lists one record per CDR3 protein. This table has approximately 680,000 distinct CDR3 sequences, around 7.4% appearing once. Only a few counts were recorded for this clonotype. What it binds is not known. Germline CDR1 SEHNR, CDR2 FQNEAQ (reference sequence). There are 14 residues in the CDR3. V was trimmed by 1 base and J by 4 bases, leaving 10 bases between them. These data are also associated with another study on yellow fever vaccine responses in identical twins.

This clonotype was sampled from a woman between 18 and 29 years old in good health. Sequenced sample: PBMCs. The chain uses TRBV7-9 and TRBJ2-5; the D is unclear. The CDR3 loop reads CASSLVQERETQYF. The CDR3 DNA reads TGTGCCAGCAGCTTAGTCCAGGAGCGAGAGACCCAGTACTTC. Combining the CDR3 with reference TRBV7-9 and TRBJ2-5 gives the whole variable domain DTGVSQNPRHKITKRGQNVTFRCDPISEHNRLYWYRQTLGQGPEFLTYFQNEAQLEKSRLLSDRFSAERPKGSFSTLEIQRTEQGDSAMYLCASSLVQERETQYFGPGTRLLVL.